This entry describes one T cell receptor beta chain. The target antigen is unknown. The CDR3 has 14 residues. Germline V CDR1 and CDR2: MNHEY, SVGAGI. Trimming took off 0 bases at V and 6 bases at J, with 9 bases between the two ends. Every bit of the isolated RNA underwent reverse transcription, so sequencing read expressed TCRB transcripts. TCRdb's copy holds only in-frame clones and misses some; the assay was immunoSEQ multiplex PCR. Of hundreds of thousands of clones listed, less than 20% are singletons. The data belong to a study of beta chain features in type 1 diabetes. Study findings and constraints: It was not settled here whether HLA type affects TCRB rearrangement. Shorter templates might be favored by PCR, and equally so in patients and in controls.

The rearrangement uses TRBV6-5 and TRBJ1-5, with D possibly TRBD1 on 5 matching bases. The clonotype comes from a man aged 18 to 35 in good health. The sample consisted of naive CD4+ T cells from blood. The CDR3 sequence: CASSYSRGPQPQHF. DNA of the CDR3: TGTGCCAGCAGTTACTCCCGGGGACCTCAGCCCCAGCATTTT.